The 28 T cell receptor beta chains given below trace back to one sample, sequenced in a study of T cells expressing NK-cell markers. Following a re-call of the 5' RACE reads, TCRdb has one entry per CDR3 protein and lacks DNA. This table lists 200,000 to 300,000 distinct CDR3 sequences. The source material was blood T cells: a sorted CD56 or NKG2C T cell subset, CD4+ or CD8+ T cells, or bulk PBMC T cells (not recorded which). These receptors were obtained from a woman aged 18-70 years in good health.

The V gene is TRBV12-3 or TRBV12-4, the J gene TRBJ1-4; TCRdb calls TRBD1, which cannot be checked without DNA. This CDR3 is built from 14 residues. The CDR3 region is CASSPPGVNEKLFF.

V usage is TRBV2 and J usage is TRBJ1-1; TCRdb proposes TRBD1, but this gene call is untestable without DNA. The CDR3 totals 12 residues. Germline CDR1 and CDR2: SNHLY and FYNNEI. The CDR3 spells CASSARATEAFF.

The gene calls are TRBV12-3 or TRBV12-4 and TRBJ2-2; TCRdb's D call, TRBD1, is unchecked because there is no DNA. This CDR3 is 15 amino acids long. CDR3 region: CASTPDRKNTGELFF.

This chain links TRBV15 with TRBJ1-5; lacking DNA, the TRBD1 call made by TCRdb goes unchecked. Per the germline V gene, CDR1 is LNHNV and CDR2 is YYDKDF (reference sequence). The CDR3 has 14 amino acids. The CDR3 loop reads CATSITGGNQPQHF. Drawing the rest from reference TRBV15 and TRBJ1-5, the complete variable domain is DAMVIQNPRYQVTQFGKPVTLSCSQTLNHNVMYWYQQKSSQAPKLLFHYYDKDFNNEADTPDNFQSRRPNTSFCFLDIRSPGLGDTAMYLCATSITGGNQPQHFGDGTRLSIL.

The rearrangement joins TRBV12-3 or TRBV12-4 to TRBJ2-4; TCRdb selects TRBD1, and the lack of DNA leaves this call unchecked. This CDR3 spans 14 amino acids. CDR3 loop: CASSQDRIKNIQYF.

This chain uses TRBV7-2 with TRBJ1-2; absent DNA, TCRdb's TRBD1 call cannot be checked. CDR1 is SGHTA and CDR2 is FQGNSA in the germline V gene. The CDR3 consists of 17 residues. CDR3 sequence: CASSLVSGQGVNYGYTF.

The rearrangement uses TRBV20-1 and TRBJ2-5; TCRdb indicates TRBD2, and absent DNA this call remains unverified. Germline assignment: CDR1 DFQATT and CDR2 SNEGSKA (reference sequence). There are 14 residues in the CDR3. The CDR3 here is CSAIRGSGGETQYF.

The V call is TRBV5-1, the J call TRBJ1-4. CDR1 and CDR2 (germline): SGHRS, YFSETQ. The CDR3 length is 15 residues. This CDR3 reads CASSLQDATNEKLFF.

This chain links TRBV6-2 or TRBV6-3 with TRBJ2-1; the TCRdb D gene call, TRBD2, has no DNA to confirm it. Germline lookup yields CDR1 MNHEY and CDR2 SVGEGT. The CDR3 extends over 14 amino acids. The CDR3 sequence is CASSYLSGGSEQFF.

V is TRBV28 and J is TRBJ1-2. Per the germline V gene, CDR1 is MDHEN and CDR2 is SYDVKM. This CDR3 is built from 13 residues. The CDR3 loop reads CASSFSDFYGYTF.

This CDR3 reads CASSRTSTNTGELFF. The chain has TRBV5-1 and TRBJ2-2; TCRdb proposes TRBD2, but this gene call is untestable without DNA. Germline CDR1 SGHRS, CDR2 YFSETQ. The CDR3 covers 15 residues.

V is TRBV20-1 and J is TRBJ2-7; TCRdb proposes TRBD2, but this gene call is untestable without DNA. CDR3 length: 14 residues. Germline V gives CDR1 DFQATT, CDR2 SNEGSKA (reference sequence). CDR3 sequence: CSARRSGALYEQYF.

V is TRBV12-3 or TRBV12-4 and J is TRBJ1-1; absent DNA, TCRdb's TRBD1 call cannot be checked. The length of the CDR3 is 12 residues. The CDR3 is CASTDPGAEAFF.

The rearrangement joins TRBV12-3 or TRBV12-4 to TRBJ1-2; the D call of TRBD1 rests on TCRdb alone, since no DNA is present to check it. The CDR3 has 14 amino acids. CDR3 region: CASTPSRAGAGYTF.

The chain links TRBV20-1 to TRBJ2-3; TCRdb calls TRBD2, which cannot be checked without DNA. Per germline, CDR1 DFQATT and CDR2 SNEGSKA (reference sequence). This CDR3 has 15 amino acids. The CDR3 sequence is CSASSGGATKDTQYF.

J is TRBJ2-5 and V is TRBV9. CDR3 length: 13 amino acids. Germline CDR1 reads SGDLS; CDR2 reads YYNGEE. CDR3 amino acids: CASSAGIMETQYF.

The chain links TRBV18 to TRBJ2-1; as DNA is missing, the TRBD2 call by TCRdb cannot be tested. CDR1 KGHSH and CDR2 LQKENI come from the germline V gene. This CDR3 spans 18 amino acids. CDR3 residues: CASSPLGSGLSSYNEQFF.

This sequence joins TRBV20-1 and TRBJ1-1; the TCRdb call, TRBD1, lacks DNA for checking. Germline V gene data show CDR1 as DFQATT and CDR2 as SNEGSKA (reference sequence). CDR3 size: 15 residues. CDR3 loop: CSASPTGNLNTEAFF.

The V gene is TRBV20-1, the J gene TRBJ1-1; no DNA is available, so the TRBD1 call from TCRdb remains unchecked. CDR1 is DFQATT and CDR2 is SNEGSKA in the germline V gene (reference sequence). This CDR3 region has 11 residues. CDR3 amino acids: CSARATGQTFF.

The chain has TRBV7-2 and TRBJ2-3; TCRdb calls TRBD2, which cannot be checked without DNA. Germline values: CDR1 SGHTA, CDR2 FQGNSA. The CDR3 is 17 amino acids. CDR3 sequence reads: CASSSGTSGRIGDTQYF.

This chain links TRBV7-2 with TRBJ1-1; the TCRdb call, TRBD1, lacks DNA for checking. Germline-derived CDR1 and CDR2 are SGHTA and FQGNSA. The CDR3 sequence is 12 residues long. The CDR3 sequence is CASSPRGTEAFF.

The CDR3 protein is CATLEASNEQFF. V is TRBV6-2 or TRBV6-3 and J is TRBJ2-1. CDR3 length: 12 residues. Germline CDR1 and CDR2: MNHEY and SVGEGT.

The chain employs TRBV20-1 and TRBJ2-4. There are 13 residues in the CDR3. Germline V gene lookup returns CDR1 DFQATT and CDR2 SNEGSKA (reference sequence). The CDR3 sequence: CSAREVAKNIQYF.

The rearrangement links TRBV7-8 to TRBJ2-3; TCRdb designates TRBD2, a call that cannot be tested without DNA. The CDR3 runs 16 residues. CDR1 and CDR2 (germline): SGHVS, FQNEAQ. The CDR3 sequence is CASSLESSGRRDTQYF. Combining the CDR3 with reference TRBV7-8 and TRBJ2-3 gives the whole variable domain GAGVSQSPRYKVAKRGQDVALRCDPISGHVSLFWYQQALGQGPEFLTYFQNEAQLDKSGLPSDRFFAERPEGSVSTLKIQRTQQEDSAVYLCASSLESSGRRDTQYFGPGTRLTVL.

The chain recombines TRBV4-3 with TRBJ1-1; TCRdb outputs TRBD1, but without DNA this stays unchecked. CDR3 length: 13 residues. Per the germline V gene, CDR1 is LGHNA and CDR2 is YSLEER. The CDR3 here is CASSQGTNTEAFF.

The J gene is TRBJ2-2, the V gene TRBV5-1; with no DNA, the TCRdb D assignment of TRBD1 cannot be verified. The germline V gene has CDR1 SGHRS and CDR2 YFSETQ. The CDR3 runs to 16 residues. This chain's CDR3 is CASSRAQGSGTGELFF.

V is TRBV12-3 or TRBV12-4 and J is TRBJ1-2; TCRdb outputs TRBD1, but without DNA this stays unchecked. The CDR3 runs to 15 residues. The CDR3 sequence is CASSARDRHIYGYTF.

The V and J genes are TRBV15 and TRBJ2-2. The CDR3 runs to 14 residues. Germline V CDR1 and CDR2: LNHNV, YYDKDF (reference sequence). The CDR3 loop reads CATSRDKTTGELFF. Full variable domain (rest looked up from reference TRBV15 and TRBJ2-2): DAMVIQNPRYQVTQFGKPVTLSCSQTLNHNVMYWYQQKSSQAPKLLFHYYDKDFNNEADTPDNFQSRRPNTSFCFLDIRSPGLGDTAMYLCATSRDKTTGELFFGEGSRLTVL.